The source of this T cell receptor beta chain is a study of OX40 agonist ivuxolimab in advanced cancers. In the study overall: Ivuxolimab was a fully human IgG2 agonistic monoclonal antibody targeting the costimulatory receptor OX40 (CD134). The paper describes the monotherapy dose-escalation part (N of about 54 patients) of the phase I trial of ivuxolimab. In the dose-escalation cohort, about four fifths of patients were male, and the mean age was roughly 60 years with a range of 23 to 79. Partial responses occurred in three dose-escalation patients: two with cutaneous melanoma and one with hepatocellular carcinoma. Intravenous ivuxolimab was administered to patients every 2 weeks at six dose levels: 0.01, 0.1, 0.3, 1.5, 3 and 10 mg/kg. Patients were allowed to have had prior anti-PD-1, anti-PD-L1 or anti-CTLA-4 therapy, and around two fifths of the dose-escalation patients had been treated with checkpoint inhibitors. Of the approximately 50 dose-escalation patients, hepatocellular carcinoma was present in 19, melanoma in approximately 15, renal cell carcinoma in 9 and head and neck cancer in 9. The point of sequencing TCRbeta in the periphery was to test whether ivuxolimab changed TCR sequence diversity and drove clonal T-cell expansion.

This clone was picked up a small number of times. The antigen it binds to is not known. The record has no base qualities; no much larger clone is one base away. Patients with a history of autoimmune disease or receiving systemic immunosuppression were excluded from the trial. In every dose cohort, peripheral blood was drawn for TCR sequencing at baseline, cycle 4 day 1, and cycle 7 day 1. Samples came from an open-label, multicenter, first-in-human phase I dose-escalation trial of ivuxolimab. Adults with locally advanced or metastatic melanoma, renal cell carcinoma, hepatocellular carcinoma or head and neck squamous cell carcinoma were enrolled in the trial. Before TCR sequencing, CD4+ and CD8+ T cells were separately sorted from peripheral blood. Genomic DNA was isolated from the sorted cells so that the TCRbeta CDR3 region could be sequenced. The immunoSEQ Assay was used to sequence the TCRbeta CDR3 regions. Here the immuneACCESS table is served through TCRdb, limited to in-frame sequences with V and J called. Missing clones are a known gap in these copies; in checked studies unresolved V genes cover under half, and the rest lacks a known reason. This sample holds fewer than 30,000 clones; 70% to 90% were observed only once. The ten largest clones capture around 18% of the sample.

The paper as a whole reports these results and caveats: Which antigens the clonally expanded peripheral T cells were specific for was not determined. Low levels of normalized T-cell clonal expansion were also seen in some nonresponding patients. At doses of 0.1 to 3.0 mg/kg, clonal expansion of both CD4+ and CD8+ blood T cells was observed from baseline to week 6. After ivuxolimab, expanded clones were on average more numerous among CD8+ T cells than among CD4+ T cells. In the 0.1-3.0 mg/kg groups, partial responders were among the patients with the lowest normalized peripheral clonal expansion, particularly in CD8+ T cells.

The CDR1 and CDR2 encoded by the germline V gene (reference sequence) are LNHDA and SQIVND. Deletion took 3 bases off V and 4 bases off J, with a span of 12 bases between the germline ends. Including cysteine and phenylalanine, the CDR3 has 14 amino acids. Of the read, only the CDR3 DNA is kept; its 42 bases are in frame from base 1. Recombination joined TRBV19 with TRBJ1-1; the D gene lacks a confident call. This receptor was identified in an adult with an advanced solid tumor such as melanoma, head and neck, liver or kidney cancer. The material was CD4+ or CD8+ T cells sorted from blood, obtained in a trial of the OX40 agonist ivuxolimab. The CDR3 protein: CASSIRSAVTEAFF. In nucleotide form, the sequence is TGTGCCAGTAGTATCAGGTCGGCCGTCACTGAAGCTTTCTTT.